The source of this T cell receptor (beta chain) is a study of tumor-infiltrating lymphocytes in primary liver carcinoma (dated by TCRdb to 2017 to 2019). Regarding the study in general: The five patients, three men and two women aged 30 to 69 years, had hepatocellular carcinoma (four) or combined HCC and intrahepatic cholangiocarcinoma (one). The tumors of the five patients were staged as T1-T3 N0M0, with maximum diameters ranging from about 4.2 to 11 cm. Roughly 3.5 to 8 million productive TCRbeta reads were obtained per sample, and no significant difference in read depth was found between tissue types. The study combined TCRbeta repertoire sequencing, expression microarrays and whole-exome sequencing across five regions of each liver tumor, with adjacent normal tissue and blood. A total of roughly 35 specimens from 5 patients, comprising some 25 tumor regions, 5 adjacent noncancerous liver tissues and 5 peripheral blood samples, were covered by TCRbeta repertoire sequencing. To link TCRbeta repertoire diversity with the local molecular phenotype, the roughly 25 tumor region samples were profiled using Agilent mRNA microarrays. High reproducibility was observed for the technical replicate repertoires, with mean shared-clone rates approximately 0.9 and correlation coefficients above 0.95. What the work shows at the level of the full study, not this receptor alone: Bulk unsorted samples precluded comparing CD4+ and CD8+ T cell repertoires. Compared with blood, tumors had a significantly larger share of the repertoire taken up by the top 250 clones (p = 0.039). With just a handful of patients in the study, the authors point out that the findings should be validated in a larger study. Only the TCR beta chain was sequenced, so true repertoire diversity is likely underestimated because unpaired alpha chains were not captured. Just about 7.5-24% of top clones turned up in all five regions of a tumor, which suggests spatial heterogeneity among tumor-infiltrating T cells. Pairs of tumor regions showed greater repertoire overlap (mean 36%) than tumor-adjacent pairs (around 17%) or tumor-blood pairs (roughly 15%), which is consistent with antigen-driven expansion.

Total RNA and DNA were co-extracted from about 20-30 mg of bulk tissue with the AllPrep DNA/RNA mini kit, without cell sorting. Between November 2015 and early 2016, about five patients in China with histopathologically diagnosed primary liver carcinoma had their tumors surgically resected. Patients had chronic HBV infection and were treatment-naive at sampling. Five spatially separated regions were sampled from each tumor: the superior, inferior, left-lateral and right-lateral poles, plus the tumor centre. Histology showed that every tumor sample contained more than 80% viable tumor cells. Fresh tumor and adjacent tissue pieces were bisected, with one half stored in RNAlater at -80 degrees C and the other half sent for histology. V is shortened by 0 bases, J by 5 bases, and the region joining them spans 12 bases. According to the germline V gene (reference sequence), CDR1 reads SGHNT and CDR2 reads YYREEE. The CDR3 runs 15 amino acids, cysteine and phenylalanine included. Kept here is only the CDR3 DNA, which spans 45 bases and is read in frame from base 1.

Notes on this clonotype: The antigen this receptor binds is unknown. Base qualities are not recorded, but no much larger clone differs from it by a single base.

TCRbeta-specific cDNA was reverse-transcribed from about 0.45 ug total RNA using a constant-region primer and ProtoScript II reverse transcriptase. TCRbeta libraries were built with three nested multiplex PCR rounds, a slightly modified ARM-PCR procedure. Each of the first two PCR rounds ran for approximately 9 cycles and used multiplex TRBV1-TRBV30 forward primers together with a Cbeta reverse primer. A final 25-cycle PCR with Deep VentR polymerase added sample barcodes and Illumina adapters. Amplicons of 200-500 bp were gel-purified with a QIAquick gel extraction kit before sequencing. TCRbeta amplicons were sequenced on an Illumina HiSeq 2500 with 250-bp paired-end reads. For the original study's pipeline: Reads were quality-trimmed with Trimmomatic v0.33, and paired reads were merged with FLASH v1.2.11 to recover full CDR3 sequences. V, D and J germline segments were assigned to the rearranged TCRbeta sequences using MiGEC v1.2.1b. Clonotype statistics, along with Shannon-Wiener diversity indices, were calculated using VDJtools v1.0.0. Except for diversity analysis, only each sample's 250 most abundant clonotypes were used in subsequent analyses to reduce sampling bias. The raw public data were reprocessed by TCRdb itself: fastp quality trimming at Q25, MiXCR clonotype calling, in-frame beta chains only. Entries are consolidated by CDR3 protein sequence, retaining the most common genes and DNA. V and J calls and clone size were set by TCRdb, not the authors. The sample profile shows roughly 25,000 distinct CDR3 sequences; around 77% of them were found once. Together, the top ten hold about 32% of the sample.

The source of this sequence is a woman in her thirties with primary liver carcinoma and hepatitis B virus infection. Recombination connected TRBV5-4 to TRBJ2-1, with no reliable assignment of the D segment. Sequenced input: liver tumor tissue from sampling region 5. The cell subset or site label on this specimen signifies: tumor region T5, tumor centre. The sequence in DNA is TGTGCCAGCAGCTTGGCCGGTGCTAGAGACAATGAGCAGTTCTTC. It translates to CASSLAGARDNEQFF.